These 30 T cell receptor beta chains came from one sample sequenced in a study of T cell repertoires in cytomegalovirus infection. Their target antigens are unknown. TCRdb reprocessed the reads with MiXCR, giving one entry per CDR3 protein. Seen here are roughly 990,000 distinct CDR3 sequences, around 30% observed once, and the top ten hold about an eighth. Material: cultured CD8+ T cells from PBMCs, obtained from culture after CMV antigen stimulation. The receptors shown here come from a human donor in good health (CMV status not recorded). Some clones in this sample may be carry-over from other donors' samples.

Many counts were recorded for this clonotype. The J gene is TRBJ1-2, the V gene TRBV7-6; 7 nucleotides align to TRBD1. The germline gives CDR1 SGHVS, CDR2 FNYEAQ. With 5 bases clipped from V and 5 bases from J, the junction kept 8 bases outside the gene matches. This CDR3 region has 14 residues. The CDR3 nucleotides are TGTGCCAGCAGCCCGACAGGGAAGTGGTATGGCTACACCTTC. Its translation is CASSPTGKWYGYTF.

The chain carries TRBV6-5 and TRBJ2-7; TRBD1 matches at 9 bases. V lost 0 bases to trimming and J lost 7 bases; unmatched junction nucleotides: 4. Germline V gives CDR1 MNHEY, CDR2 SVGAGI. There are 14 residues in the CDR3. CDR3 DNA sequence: TGTGCCAGCAGTTACTCCGGGACAGGGTATGAGCAGTACGTC. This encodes CASSYSGTGYEQYV.

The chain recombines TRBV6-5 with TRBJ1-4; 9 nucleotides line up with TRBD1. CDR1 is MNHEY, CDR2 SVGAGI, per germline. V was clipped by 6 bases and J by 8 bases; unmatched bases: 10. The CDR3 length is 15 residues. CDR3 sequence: CASSRLGQGGEKLFF. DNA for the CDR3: TGTGCCAGCAGCCGCCTGGGACAGGGTGGGGAAAAACTGTTTTTT.

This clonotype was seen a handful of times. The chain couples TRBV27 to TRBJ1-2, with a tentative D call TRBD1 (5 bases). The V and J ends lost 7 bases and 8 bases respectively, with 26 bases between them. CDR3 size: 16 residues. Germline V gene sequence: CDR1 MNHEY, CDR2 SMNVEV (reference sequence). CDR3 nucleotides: TGTGCCAGCATTCCCTACGGCTGGGGCCAAGGTAGCGGCTACACCTTC. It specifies CASIPYGWGQGSGYTF.

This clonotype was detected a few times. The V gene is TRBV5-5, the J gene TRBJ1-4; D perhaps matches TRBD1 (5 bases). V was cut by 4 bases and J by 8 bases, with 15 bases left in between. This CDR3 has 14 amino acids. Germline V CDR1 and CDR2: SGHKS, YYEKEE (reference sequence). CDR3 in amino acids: CASSADSGQEKLFF. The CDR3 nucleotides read TGTGCCAGCAGCGCCGACAGCGGCCAGGAAAAACTGTTTTTT. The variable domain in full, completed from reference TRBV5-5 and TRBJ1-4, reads DAGVTQSPTHLIKTRGQQVTLRCSPISGHKSVSWYQQVLGQGPQFIFQYYEKEERGRGNFPDRFSARQFPNYSSELNVNALLLGDSALYLCASSADSGQEKLFFGSGTQLSVL.

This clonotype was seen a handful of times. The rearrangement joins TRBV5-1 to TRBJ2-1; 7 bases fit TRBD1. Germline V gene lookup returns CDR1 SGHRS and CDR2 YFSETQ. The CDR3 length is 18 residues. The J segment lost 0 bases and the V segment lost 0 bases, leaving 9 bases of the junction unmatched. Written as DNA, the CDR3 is TGCGCCAGCAGCTTGGGGTGGGTAGGGGACAGCTCCTACAATGAGCAGTTCTTC. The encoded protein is CASSLGWVGDSSYNEQFF.

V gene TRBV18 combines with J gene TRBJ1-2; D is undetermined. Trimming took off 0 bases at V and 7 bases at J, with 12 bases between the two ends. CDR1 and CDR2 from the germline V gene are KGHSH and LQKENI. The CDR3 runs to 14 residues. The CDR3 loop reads CASSPPGVGFGYTF. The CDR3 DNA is TGTGCCAGCTCACCACCGGGAGTGGGCTTTGGCTACACCTTC. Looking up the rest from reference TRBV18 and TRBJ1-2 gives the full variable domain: NAGVMQNPRHLVRRRGQEARLRCSPMKGHSHVYWYRQLPEEGLKFMVYLQKENIIDESGMPKERFSAEFPKEGPSILRIQQVVRGDSAAYFCASSPPGVGFGYTFGSGTRLTVV.

Here the CDR3 reads CASSPSFHPDNEQFF. For the CDR3, the DNA is TGTGCCAGCAGCCCTAGTTTTCACCCGGACAATGAGCAGTTCTTC. The genes are TRBV7-9 and TRBJ2-1; D is undetermined. Germline loops: CDR1 SEHNR, CDR2 FQNEAQ (reference sequence). This CDR3 is 15 amino acids long. The germline V and J ends were trimmed by 5 bases and 5 bases, with 16 bases remaining between them.

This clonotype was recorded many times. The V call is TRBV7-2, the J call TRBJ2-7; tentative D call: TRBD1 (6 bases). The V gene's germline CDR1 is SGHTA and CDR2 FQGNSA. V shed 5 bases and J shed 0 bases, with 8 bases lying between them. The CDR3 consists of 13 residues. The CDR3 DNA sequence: TGTGCCAGCAGCCAGGGGAGCTCCTACGAGCAGTACTTC. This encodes CASSQGSSYEQYF.

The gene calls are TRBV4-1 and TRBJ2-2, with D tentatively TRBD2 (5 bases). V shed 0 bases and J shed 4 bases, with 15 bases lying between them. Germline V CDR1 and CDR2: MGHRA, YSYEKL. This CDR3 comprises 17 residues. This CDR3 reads CASSQDISRGLTGELFF. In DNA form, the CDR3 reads TGCGCCAGCAGCCAAGATATAAGCAGAGGACTCACCGGGGAGCTGTTTTTT.

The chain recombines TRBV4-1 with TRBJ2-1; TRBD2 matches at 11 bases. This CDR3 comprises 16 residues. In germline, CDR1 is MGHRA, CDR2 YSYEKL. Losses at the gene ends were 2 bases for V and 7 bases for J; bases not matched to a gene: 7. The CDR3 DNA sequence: TGCGCCAGCAGCCAATCAGTCCTAGCGGGGGGAAATGAGCAGTTCTTC. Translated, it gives CASSQSVLAGGNEQFF.

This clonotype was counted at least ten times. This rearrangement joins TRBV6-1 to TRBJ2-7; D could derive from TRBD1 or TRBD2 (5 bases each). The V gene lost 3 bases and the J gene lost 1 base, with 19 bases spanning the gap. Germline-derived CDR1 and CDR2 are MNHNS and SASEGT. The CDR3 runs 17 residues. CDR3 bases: TGTGCCAGCAGTGAGAGCAATGGGACCGCCGATTCCTACGAGCAGTACGTC. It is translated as CASSESNGTADSYEQYV.

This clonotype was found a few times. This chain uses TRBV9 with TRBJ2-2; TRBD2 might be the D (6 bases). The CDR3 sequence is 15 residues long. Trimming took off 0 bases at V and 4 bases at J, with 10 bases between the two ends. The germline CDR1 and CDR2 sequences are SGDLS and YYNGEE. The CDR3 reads CASSVEGGSTGELFF. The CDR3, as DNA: TGTGCCAGCAGCGTAGAGGGAGGATCCACCGGGGAGCTGTTTTTT. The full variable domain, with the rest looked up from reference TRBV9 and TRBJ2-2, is DSGVTQTPKHLITATGQRVTLRCSPRSGDLSVYWYQQSLDQGLQFLIQYYNGEERAKGNILERFSAQQFPDLHSELNLSSLELGDSALYFCASSVEGGSTGELFFGEGSRLTVL.

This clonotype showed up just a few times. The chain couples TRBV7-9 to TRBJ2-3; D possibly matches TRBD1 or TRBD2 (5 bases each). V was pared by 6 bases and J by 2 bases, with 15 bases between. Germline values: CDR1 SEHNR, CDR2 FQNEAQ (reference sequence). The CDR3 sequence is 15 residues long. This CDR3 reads CASSMEDTSTDTQYF. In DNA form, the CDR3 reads TGTGCCAGCAGTATGGAGGACACCTCCACAGATACGCAGTATTTT.

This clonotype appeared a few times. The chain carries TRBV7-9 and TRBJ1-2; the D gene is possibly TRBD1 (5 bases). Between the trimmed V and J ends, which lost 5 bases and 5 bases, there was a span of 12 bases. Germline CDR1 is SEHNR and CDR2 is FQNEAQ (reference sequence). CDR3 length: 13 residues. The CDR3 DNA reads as TGTGCCAGCAGCCCGGACAACCATTATGGCTACACCTTC. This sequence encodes CASSPDNHYGYTF. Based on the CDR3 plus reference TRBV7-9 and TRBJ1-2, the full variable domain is DTGVSQNPRHKITKRGQNVTFRCDPISEHNRLYWYRQTLGQGPEFLTYFQNEAQLEKSRLLSDRFSAERPKGSFSTLEIQRTEQGDSAMYLCASSPDNHYGYTFGSGTRLTVV.

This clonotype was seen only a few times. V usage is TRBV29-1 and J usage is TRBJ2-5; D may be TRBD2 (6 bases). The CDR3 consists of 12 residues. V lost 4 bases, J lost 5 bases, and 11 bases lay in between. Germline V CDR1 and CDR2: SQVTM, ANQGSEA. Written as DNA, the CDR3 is TGCAGCGTTGGGCAGCGGGTGGAGACCCAGTACTTC. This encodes CSVGQRVETQYF.

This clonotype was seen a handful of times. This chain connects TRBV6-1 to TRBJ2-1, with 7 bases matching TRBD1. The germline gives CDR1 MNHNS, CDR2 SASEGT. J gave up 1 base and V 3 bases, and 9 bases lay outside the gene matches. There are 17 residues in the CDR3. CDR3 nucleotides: TGTGCCAGCAGTGATTTCCTTAGACAGGGATCCTACAATGAGCAGTTCTTC. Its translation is CASSDFLRQGSYNEQFF.

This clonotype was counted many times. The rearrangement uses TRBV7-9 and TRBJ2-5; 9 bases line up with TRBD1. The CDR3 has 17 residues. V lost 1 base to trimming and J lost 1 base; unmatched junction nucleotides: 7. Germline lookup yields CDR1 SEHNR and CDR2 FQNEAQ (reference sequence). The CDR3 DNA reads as TGTGCCAGCAGCTTAGGCCCGGGACAGGGCCCCCAAGAGACCCAGTACTTC. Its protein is CASSLGPGQGPQETQYF.

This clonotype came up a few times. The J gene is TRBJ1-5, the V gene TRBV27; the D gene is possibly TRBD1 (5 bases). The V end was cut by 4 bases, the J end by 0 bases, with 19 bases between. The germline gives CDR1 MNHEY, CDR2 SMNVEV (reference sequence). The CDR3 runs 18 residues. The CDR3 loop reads CASSSTGGGFYSNQPQHF. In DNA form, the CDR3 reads TGTGCCAGCAGTTCAACAGGTGGGGGTTTTTATAGCAATCAGCCCCAGCATTTT.

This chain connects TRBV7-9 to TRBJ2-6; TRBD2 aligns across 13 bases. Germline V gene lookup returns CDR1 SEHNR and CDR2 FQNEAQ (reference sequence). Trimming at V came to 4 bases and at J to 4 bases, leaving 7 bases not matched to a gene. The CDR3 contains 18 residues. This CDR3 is CASSSSLAGGPGANVLTF. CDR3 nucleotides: TGTGCCAGCAGCTCCTCACTAGCGGGGGGGCCCGGGGCCAACGTCCTGACTTTC.

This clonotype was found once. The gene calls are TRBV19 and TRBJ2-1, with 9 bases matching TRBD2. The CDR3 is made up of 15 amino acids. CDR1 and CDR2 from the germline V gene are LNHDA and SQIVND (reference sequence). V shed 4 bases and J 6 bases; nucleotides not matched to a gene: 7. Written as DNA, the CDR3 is TGTGCCAGTAGTACGGTAGCGGGGGCGGTCAATGAGCAGTTCTTC. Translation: CASSTVAGAVNEQFF.

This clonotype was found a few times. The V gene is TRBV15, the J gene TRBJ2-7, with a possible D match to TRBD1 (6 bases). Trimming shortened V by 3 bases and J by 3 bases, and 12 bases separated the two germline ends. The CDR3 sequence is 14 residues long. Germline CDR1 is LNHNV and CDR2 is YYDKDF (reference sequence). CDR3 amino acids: CATSRAGDVYEQYF. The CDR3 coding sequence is TGTGCCACCAGCAGGGCAGGGGACGTCTACGAGCAGTACTTC. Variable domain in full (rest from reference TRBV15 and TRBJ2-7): DAMVIQNPRYQVTQFGKPVTLSCSQTLNHNVMYWYQQKSSQAPKLLFHYYDKDFNNEADTPDNFQSRRPNTSFCFLDIRSPGLGDTAMYLCATSRAGDVYEQYFGPGTRLTVT.

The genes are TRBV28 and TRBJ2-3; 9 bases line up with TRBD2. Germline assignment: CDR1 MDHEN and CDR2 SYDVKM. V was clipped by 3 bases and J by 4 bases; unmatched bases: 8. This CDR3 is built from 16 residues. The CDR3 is CASSFLGSGGSDTQYF. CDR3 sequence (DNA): TGTGCCAGCAGTTTTTTGGGTAGCGGGGGTTCAGATACGCAGTATTTT. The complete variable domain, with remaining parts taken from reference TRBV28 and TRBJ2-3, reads DVKVTQSSRYLVKRTGEKVFLECVQDMDHENMFWYRQDPGLGLRLIYFSYDVKMKEKGDIPEGYSVSREKKERFSLILESASTNQTSMYLCASSFLGSGGSDTQYFGPGTRLTVL.

In DNA form, the CDR3 reads TGTGCCAGCAGCCCCGACAGGGCGGATTCACCCCTCCACTTT. As protein: CASSPDRADSPLHF. J is TRBJ1-6 and V is TRBV5-4; 7 nucleotides match TRBD1. Trimming cost V 4 bases and J 8 bases; bases outside gene matches: 6. Germline V gene sequence: CDR1 SGHNT, CDR2 YYREEE (reference sequence). This CDR3 spans 14 amino acids.

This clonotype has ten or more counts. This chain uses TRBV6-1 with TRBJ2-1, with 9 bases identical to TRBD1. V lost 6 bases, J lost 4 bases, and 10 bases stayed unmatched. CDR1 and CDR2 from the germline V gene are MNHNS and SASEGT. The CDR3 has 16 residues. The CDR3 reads CASRAGTGSAYNEQFF. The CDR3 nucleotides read TGTGCCAGCAGGGCCGGGACAGGGTCGGCTTACAATGAGCAGTTCTTC.

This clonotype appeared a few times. CDR3 in amino acids: CASSTGRPYNEQFF. The CDR3, as DNA: TGTGCCAGCAGCACCGGGAGGCCCTACAATGAGCAGTTCTTC. This rearrangement joins TRBV5-6 to TRBJ2-1; 7 bases match TRBD2. Per germline, CDR1 SGHDT and CDR2 YYEEEE. This CDR3 is 14 amino acids long. With 4 bases clipped from V and 2 bases from J, the junction kept 3 bases outside the gene matches.

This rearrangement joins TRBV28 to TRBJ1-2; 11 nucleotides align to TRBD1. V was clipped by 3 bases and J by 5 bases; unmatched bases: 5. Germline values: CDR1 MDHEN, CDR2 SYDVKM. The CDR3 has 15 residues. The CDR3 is CASSFRTGGRYGYTF. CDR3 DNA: TGTGCCAGCAGTTTTCGGACAGGGGGCAGGTATGGCTACACCTTC.

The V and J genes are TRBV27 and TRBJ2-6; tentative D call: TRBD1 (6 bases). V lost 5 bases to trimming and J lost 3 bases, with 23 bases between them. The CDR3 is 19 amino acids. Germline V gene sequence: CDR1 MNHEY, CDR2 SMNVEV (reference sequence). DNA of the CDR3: TGTGCCAGCAGTACTTGGGACACGCCATACACGAATGGGGCCAACGTCCTGACTTTC. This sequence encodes CASSTWDTPYTNGANVLTF.

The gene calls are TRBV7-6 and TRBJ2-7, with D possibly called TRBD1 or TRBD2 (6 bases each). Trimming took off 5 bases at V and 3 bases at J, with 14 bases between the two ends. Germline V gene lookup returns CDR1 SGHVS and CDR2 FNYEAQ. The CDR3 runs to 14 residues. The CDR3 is CASSLPGAIYEQYF. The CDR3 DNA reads TGTGCCAGCAGCCTCCCGGGGGCAATCTACGAGCAGTACTTC.

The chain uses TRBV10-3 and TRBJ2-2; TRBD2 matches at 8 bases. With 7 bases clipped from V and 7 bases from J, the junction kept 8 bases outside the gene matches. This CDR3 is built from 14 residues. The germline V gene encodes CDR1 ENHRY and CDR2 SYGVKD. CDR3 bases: TGTGCCATCAACGGGGGGGAGACAATCGGGGAGCTGTTTTTT. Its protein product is CAINGGETIGELFF.